This paragraph reports one T cell receptor beta chain. Its cognate antigen is unknown. The germline gene is not matched at one end of the junction; a read error may be the cause. The record originates from a study of T-cell reconstitution after alpha-beta-depleted transplantation in children. General study findings and limits: Where some patients showed high TCRbeta diversity at day 60, it came from recipient T cells and thymic progenitors that had survived. Diversity and T-cell counts at one year after transplant derived mostly from new T cells.

Preparing the TCRbeta library involved the use of unique molecular identifiers. TCRdb fed the PCR reads into MiXCR, producing one record per CDR3 protein. The sample lists fewer than 700,000 distinct CDR3 sequences, roughly 13% occurring once. The sequencing here drew on PBMCs, mostly from graft donor cells, taken 360 days after TCRalphabeta/CD19-depleted stem cell transplant. The receptor was derived from a male patient aged 10 to 17 who had a stem cell transplant for acute myeloid leukemia, so the T cells may come from the graft donor.

CDR3 in amino acids: CASSFSQGLPGQDYGYTF. CDR3 sequence (DNA): TGTGCTAGCAGTTTTTCACAGGGACTACCGGGACAGGACTATGGCTACACCTTC. This sequence joins TRBV7-7 and TRBJ1-2; 8 bases fit TRBD1. The CDR3 has 18 amino acids. The V gene's germline CDR1 is SSHAT and CDR2 FNYEAQ (reference sequence).